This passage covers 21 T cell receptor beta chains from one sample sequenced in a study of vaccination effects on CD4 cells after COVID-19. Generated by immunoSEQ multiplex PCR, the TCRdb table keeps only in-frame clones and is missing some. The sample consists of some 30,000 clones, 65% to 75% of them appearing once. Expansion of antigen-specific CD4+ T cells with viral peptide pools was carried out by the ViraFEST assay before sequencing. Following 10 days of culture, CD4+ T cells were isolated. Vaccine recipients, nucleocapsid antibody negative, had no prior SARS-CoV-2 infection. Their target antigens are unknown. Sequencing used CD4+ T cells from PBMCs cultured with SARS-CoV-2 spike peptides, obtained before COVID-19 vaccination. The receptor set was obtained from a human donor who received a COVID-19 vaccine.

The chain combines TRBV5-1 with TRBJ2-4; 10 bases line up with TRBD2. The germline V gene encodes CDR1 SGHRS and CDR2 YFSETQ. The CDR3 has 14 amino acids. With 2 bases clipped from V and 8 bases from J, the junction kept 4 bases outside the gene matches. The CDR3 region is CASSLSGGAHIQYF. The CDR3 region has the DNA TGCGCCAGCAGCTTAAGCGGGGGGGCGCACATTCAGTACTTC.

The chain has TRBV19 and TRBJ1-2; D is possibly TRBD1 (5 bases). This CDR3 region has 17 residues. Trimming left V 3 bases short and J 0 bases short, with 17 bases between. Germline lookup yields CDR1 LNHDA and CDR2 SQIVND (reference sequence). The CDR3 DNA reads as TGTGCCAGTAGTATGATTAGGTCCGGACAAGCTAACTATGGCTACACCTTC. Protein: CASSMIRSGQANYGYTF.

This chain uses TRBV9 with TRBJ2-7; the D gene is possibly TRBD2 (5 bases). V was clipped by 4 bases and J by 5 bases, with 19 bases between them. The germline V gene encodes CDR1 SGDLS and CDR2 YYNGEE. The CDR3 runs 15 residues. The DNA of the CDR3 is TGTGCCAGCAGCAGCGGACGCATTCGTGGGGACGAGCAGTACTTC. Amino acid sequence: CASSSGRIRGDEQYF.

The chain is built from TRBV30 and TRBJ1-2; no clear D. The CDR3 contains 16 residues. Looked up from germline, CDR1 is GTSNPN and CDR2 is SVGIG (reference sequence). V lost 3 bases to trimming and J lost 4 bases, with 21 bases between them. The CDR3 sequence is CAWRLGVGGPPYGYTF. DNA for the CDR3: TGTGCCTGGAGACTGGGTGTGGGCGGCCCGCCCTATGGCTACACCTTC.

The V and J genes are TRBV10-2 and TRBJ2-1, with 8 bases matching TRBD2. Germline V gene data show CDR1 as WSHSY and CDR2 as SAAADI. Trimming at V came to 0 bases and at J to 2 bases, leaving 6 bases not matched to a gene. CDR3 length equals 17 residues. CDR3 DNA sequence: TGCGCCAGCAGTGAGTCCGAACTAGCGGAAACCTACAATGAGCAGTTCTTC. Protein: CASSESELAETYNEQFF.

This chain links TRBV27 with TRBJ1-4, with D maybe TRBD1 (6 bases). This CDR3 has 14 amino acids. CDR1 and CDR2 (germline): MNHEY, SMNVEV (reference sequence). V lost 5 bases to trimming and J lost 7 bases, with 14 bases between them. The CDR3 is CASSPQTGIEKLFF. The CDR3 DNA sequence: TGTGCCAGCAGTCCACAAACAGGGATTGAAAAACTGTTTTTT. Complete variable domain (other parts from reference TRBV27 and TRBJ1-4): EAQVTQNPRYLITVTGKKLTVTCSQNMNHEYMSWYRQDPGLGLRQIYYSMNVEVTDKGDVPEGYKVSRKEKRNFPLILESPSPNQTSLYFCASSPQTGIEKLFFGSGTQLSVL.

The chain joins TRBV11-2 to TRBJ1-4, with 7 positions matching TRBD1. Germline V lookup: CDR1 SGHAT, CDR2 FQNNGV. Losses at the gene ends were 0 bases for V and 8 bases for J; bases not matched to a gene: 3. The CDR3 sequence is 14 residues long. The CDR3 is CASSLDRGSEKLFF. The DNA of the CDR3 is TGTGCCAGCAGCTTAGACAGGGGGAGCGAAAAACTGTTTTTT.

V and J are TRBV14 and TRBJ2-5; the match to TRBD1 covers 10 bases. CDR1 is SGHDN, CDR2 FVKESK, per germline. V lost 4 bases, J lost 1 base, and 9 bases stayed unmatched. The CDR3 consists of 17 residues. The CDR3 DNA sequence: TGTGCCAGCAGCCTTGACAGGGGGCGATTTCTCCAAGAGACCCAGTACTTC. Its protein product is CASSLDRGRFLQETQYF.

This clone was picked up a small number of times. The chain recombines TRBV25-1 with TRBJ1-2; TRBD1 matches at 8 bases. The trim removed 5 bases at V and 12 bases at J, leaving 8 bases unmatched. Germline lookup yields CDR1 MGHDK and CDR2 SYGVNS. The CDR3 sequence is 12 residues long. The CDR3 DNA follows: TGTGCCAGCAGTAACCCGGGACAGGTCCACACCTTC. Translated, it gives CASSNPGQVHTF.

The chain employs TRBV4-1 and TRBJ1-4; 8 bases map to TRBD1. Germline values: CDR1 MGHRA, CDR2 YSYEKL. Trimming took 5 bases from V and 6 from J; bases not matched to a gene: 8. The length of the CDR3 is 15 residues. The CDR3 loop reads CASSGSDRGYEKLFF. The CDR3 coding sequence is TGCGCCAGCAGCGGATCAGACAGGGGATATGAAAAACTGTTTTTT.

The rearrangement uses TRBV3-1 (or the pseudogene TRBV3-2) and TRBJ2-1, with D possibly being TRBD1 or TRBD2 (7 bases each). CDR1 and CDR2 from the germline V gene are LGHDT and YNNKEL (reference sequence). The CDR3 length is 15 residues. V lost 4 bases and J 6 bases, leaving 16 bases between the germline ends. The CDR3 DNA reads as TGTGCCAGCAGCCCCCGACAGGGAGGGCGCAATGAGCAGTTCTTC. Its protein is CASSPRQGGRNEQFF.

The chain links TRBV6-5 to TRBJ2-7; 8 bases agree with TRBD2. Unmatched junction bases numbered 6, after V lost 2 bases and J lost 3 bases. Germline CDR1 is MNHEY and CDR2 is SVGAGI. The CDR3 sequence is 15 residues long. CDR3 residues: CASSYANSGGYEQYF. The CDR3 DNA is TGTGCCAGCAGTTACGCCAACAGCGGGGGCTACGAGCAGTACTTC.

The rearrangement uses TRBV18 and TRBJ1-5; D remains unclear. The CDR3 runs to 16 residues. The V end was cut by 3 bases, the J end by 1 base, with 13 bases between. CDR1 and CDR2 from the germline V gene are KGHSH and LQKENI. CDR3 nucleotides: TGTGCCAGCTCACCTTTGGTAGCAGAGAGCAATCAGCCCCAGCATTTT. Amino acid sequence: CASSPLVAESNQPQHF.

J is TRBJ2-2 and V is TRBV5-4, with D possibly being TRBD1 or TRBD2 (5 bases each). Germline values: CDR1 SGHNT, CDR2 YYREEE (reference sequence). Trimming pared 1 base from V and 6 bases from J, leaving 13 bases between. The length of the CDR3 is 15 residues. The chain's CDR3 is CASSLPGDPAGELFF. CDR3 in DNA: TGTGCCAGCAGCTTGCCCGGGGACCCGGCCGGGGAGCTGTTTTTT.

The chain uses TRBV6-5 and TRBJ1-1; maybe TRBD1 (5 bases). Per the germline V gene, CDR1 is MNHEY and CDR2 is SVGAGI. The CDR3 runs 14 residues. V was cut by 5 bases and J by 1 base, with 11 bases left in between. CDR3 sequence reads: CASSQRDPNTEAFF. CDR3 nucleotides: TGTGCCAGCAGTCAGAGGGACCCGAACACTGAAGCTTTCTTT.

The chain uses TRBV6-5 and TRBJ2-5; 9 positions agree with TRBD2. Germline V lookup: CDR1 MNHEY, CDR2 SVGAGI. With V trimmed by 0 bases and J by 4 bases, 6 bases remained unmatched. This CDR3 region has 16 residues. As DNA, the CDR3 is TGTGCCAGCAGTTACTCGGGCGGGGGGGCCCCAGAGACCCAGTACTTC. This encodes CASSYSGGGAPETQYF.

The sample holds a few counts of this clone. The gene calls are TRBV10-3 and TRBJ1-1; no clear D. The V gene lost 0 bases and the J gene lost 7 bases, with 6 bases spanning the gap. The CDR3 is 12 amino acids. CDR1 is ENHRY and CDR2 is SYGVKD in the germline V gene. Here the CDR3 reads CAISESIREAFF. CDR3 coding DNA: TGTGCCATCAGTGAGTCGATACGTGAAGCTTTCTTT.

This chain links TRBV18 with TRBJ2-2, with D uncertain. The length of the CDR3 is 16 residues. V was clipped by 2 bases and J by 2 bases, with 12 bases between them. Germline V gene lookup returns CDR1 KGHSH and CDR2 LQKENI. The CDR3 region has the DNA TGTGCCAGCTCACCAAACCTCGGCAGTAACACCGGGGAGCTGTTTTTT. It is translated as CASSPNLGSNTGELFF.

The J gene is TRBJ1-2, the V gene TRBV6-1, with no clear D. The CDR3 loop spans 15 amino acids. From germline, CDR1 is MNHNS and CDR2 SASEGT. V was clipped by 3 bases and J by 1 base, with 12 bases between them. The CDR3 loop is CASSDRVIVNYGYTF. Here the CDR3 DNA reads TGTGCCAGCAGTGACCGGGTTATCGTTAACTATGGCTACACCTTC.

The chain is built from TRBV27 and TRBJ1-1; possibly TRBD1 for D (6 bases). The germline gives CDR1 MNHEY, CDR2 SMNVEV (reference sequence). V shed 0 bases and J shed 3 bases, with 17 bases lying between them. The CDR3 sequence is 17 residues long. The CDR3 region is CASSLSGTGSGDTEAFF. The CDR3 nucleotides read TGTGCCAGCAGTTTATCAGGAACAGGGAGTGGGGACACTGAAGCTTTCTTT.

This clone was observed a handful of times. CDR3 nucleotides: TGTGCCAGCAGTGAGCCTCGTTCTGGAAACACCATATATTTT. Translated, it gives CASSEPRSGNTIYF. This sequence joins TRBV2 and TRBJ1-3; no definite D call. The CDR3 sequence is 14 residues long. V was pared by 3 bases and J by 1 base, with 7 bases between. Germline V gene lookup returns CDR1 SNHLY and CDR2 FYNNEI.